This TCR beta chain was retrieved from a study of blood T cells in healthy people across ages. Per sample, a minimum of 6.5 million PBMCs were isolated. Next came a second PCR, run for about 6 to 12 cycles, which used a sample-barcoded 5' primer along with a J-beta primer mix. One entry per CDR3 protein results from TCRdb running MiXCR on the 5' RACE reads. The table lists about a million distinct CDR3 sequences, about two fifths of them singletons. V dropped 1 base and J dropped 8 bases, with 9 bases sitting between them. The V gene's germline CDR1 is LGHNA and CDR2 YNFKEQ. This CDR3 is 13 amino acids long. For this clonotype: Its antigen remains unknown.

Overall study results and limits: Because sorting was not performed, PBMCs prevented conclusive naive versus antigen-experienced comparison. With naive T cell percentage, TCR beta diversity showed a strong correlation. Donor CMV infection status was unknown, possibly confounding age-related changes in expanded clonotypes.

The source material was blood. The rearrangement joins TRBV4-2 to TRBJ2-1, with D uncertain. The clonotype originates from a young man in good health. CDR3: CASSQVTSDEQFF. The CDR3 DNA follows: TGTGCCAGCAGCCAAGTAACTTCGGATGAGCAGTTCTTC.